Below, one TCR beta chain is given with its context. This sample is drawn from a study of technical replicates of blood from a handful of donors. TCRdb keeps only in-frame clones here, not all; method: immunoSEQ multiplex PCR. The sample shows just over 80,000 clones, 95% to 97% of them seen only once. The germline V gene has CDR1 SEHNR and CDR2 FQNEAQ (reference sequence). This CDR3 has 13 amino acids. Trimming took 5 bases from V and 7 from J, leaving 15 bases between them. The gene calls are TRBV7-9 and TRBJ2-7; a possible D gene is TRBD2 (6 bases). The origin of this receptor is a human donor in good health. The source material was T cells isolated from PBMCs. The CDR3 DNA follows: TGTGCCAGCAGCCCTTTGACTAGGAATGAGCAGTACTTC. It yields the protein CASSPLTRNEQYF.